A selection of T cell receptor delta chains follows, all from one sample in a study of gamma-delta chains in newborns, infants, children. TCRdb reapplied CATT to the reads. The data hold under 8,000 delta-chain clones, with over 2.5% observed a single time. Sequencing used blood. The receptors were sampled from a child who was a newborn, infant or young child, either healthy, febrile or measles-vaccinated (not recorded which). The CDR3 runs from the conserved cysteine through the conserved F or W. The D gene is left open where the match is weak. Size values are once, few and many counts, or a class for expanded clones, and some rows have none.

>TRDV2|TRDJ2|TRDD3|few
CACDPLGLGDTLTAQLFF
TGTGCCTGTGACCCCCTGGGGCTGGGGGATACTTTGACAGCACAACTCTTCTTT
>TRDV2|TRDJ3|.|medium-sized
CACDTVLANSWDTRQMFF
TGTGCCTGTGACACCGTACTTGCAAACTCCTGGGACACCCGACAGATGTTTTTC
>TRDV2|TRDJ3|.|medium-sized
CACDMAGSSSWDTRQMFF
TGTGCCTGTGACATGGCGGGATCCAGCTCCTGGGACACCCGACAGATGTTTTTC
>TRDV2|TRDJ2|TRDD3|.
CACDTVEEGILQTAQLFF
TGTGCCTGTGACACCGTCGAGGAGGGGATACTCCAGACAGCACAACTCTTCTTT
>TRDV2|TRDJ3|.|medium-sized
CACDTWDTRQMFF
TGTGCCTGTGATACCTGGGACACCCGACAGATGTTTTTC
>TRDV2|TRDJ3|TRDD3|few
CACDRMPGGPSWDTRQMFF
TGTGCCTGTGACAGAATGCCTGGGGGACCCTCCTGGGACACCCGACAGATGTTTTTC
>TRDV2|TRDJ1|TRDD3|.
CACDSPFLGDRNDKLIF
TGTGCCTGTGACTCCCCTTTCCTGGGGGATAGAAACGATAAACTCATCTTC
>TRDV2|TRDJ3|TRDD3|medium-sized
CACDKVLGDSSWDTRQMFF
TGTGCCTGTGACAAAGTACTGGGGGATAGCTCCTGGGACACCCGACAGATGTTTTTC
>TRDV2|TRDJ3|TRDD3|.
CACDTPGGYESSWDTRQMFF
TGTGCCTGTGACACCCCTGGGGGATACGAAAGCTCCTGGGACACCCGACAGATGTTTTTC
>TRDV2|TRDJ2|TRDD3|medium-sized
CACDKLGDTTAQLFF
TGTGCCTGTGACAAACTGGGGGATACGACAGCACAACTCTTCTTT
>TRDV2|TRDJ2|TRDD3|.
CACDTVSGGYLTAQLFF
TGTGCCTGTGACACCGTGAGTGGGGGATATCTGACAGCACAACTCTTCTTT
>TRDV2|TRDJ3|TRDD3|few
CACDTLLGAIGSWDTRQMFF
TGTGCCTGTGACACCCTACTGGGGGCTATTGGCTCCTGGGACACCCGACAGATGTTTTTC
>TRDV2|TRDJ3|.|few
CACDTVGGTGSWDTRQMFF
TGTGCCTGTGACACCGTCGGGGGAACCGGGTCCTGGGACACCCGACAGATGTTTTTC
>TRDV2|TRDJ3|TRDD3|few
CACDKLGDTSSWDTRQMFF
TGTGCCTGTGACAAACTGGGGGATACCAGCTCCTGGGACACCCGACAGATGTTTTTC
>TRDV2|TRDJ3|TRDD3|.
CACDILGDYRDTRQMFF
TGTGCCTGTGACATACTGGGGGATTACCGGGACACCCGACAGATGTTTTTC
>TRDV2|TRDJ3|TRDD3|medium-sized
CACDAVGDTASWDTRQMFF
TGTGCCTGTGACGCGGTGGGGGATACGGCCTCCTGGGACACCCGACAGATGTTTTTC
>TRDV2|TRDJ3|.|few
CACDTGDTRSSWDTRQMFF
TGTGCCTGTGACACCGGGGACACGAGGAGCTCCTGGGACACCCGACAGATGTTTTTC
>TRDV2|TRDJ3|TRDD3|.
CACDTLLLGDSSWDTRQMFF
TGTGCCTGTGACACCCTTTTACTGGGGGACAGCTCCTGGGACACCCGACAGATGTTTTTC
>TRDV2|TRDJ3|TRDD3|few
CACDRLLGISWDTRQMFF
TGTGCCTGTGACAGACTACTGGGGATTTCCTGGGACACCCGACAGATGTTTTTC
>TRDV2|TRDJ3|TRDD3|.
CACDNTGDSWDTRQMFF
TGTGCCTGTGACAATACTGGGGATTCCTGGGACACCCGACAAATGTTTTTC
>TRDV2|TRDJ3|TRDD3|few
CACDRVRVGDSSRDTRQMFF
TGTGCCTGTGACCGGGTTAGAGTGGGGGATTCGTCCCGGGACACCCGACAGATGTTTTTC
>TRDV2|TRDJ3|.|medium-sized
CACDVTQSSWDTRQMFF
TGTGCCTGTGACGTAACTCAAAGCTCCTGGGACACCCGACAGATGTTTTTC
>TRDV1|TRDJ1|.|few
CALGESCSPFDKLIF
TGTGCTCTTGGGGAATCTTGTTCCCCCTTCGATAAACTCATCTTT
>TRDV2|TRDJ3|TRDD3|medium-sized
CACDTVGDTKSSWDTRQMFF
TGTGCCTGTGACACGGTGGGGGATACGAAAAGCTCCTGGGACACCCGACAGATGTTTTTC
>TRDV2|TRDJ3|TRDD3|.
CACDTVTSHWGIRDDTRQMFF
TGTGCCTGTGACACCGTTACGTCCCACTGGGGGATACGCGACGACACCCGACAGATGTTTTTC
>TRDV1|TRDJ1|.|few
CALGECRDRRDKLIF
TGTGCTCTTGGGGAATGTAGGGATAGACGGGATAAACTCATCTTT
>TRDV1|TRDJ2|.|.
CALGELTAQLFF
TGTGCTCTCGGGGAACTTACAGCACAACTCTTCTTT
>TRDV2|TRDJ3|TRDD3|.
CACDTVRGDTRSWDTRQMFF
TGTGCCTGTGACACCGTACGGGGGGATACGCGTTCCTGGGACACCCGACAGATGTTTTTC
>TRDV2|TRDJ3|TRDD3|medium-sized
CACDGIRSSWDTRQMFF
TGTGCCTGTGACGGGATACGCAGCTCCTGGGACACCCGACAGATGTTTTTC
>TRDV2|TRDJ3|TRDD3|medium-sized
CACDAVLGAWDTRQMFF
TGTGCCTGTGACGCCGTACTGGGGGCTTGGGACACCCGACAGATGTTTTTC
>TRDV2|TRDJ3|.|medium-sized
CACDTWGPYSWDTRQMFF
TGTGCCTGTGACACCTGGGGACCTTACTCCTGGGACACCCGACAGATGTTTTTC
>TRDV2|TRDJ3|TRDD3|medium-sized
CACDTTGGSWDTRQMFF
TGTGCCTGTGACACGACTGGGGGCTCCTGGGACACCCGACAGATGTTTTTC
>TRDV2|TRDJ3|TRDD3|medium-sized
CACDTVLTGGYDWDTRQMFF
TGTGCCTGTGACACCGTTTTAACTGGGGGATACGACTGGGACACCCGACAGATGTTTTTC
>TRDV2|TRDJ3|.|medium-sized
CACDTIGSSWDTRQMFF
TGTGCCTGTGACACTATTGGGAGCTCCTGGGACACCCGACAGATGTTTTTC
>TRDV2|TRDJ3|.|few
CACDTVSSWDTRQMFF
TGTGCCTGTGACACGGTAAGCTCCTGGGACACCCGACAGATGTTTTTC
>TRDV2|TRDJ3|TRDD3|medium-sized
CACDTVLGVSSSWDTRQMFF
TGTGCCTGTGACACCGTACTGGGGGTTTCGAGCTCCTGGGACACCCGACAGATGTTTTTC
>TRDV2|TRDJ1|TRDD3|medium-sized
CACDPVLGDQRLIF
TGTGCCTGTGATCCGGTACTGGGGGACCAGAGACTCATCTTT
>TRDV2|TRDJ3|TRDD3|.
CACDDWGPRSSWDTRQMFF
TGTGCCTGTGACGACTGGGGGCCCCGGAGCTCCTGGGACACCCGACAGATGTTTTTC
>TRDV2|TRDJ1|TRDD3|large
CACDYWGIDDKLIF
TGTGCCTGTGACTACTGGGGGATAGACGATAAACTCATCTTT
>TRAV29/DV5|TRDJ1|TRDD3|.
CAATGSGGYKLIF
TGTGCAGCAACCGGGTCCGGGGGATATAAACTCATCTTT
>TRDV2|TRDJ3|TRDD3|medium-sized
CACDTVGDTGSWDTRQMFF
TGTGCCTGTGACACCGTGGGGGATACCGGCTCCTGGGACACCCGACAGATGTTTTTC
>TRDV2|TRDJ3|TRDD3|medium-sized
CACDPVLGDPDSWDTRQMFF
TGTGCCTGTGACCCCGTACTGGGGGATCCTGACTCCTGGGACACCCGACAGATGTTTTTC
>TRDV2|TRDJ3|TRDD3|medium-sized
CACDVLGDIIRDTRQMFF
TGTGCCTGTGACGTACTGGGGGATATAATCCGGGACACCCGACAGATGTTTTTC
>TRDV1|TRDJ2|.|few
CALGEIIILTAQLFF
TGTGCTCTTGGGGAAATAATTATTTTGACAGCACAACTCTTCTTT
>TRDV2|TRDJ3|TRDD3|few
CACDTVLGDNPWDTRQMFF
TGTGCCTGTGACACCGTACTGGGGGATAACCCCTGGGACACCCGACAGATGTTTTTC
>TRDV2|TRDJ2|TRDD3|medium-sized
CACDPLRGGGYARAQLFF
TGTGCCTGTGACCCCCTTCGGGGTGGGGGATACGCGAGAGCACAACTCTTCTTT
>TRDV2|TRDJ3|TRDD3|few
CACDGGYLYAESSWDTRQMFF
TGTGCCTGTGACGGGGGATACCTTTACGCTGAGAGCTCCTGGGACACCCGACAGATGTTTTTC
>TRDV2|TRDJ3|TRDD3|few
CACDTAVGDTRVSWDTRQMFF
TGTGCCTGTGACACCGCGGTGGGGGATACGCGGGTATCCTGGGACACCCGACAGATGTTTTTC
>TRDV2|TRDJ3|TRDD3|medium-sized
CACDTGGYASWDTRQMFF
TGTGCCTGTGACACAGGGGGATACGCGTCCTGGGACACCCGACAGATGTTTTTC